This is a list of T cell receptor beta chains from one sample in a study of blood T cell repertoires in COVID-19. Profiling relied on immunoSEQ multiplex PCR, and the TCRdb table lists in-frame clones only, not all of them. The table lists approximately 100,000 clones, roughly 92% of them singletons. The sample was peripheral blood. Receptors originate from a man aged 70-80 years with acute or convalescent COVID-19. Each CDR3 is given without its conserved first and last residue. Fields, in order: J gene, D gene, V gene, CDR3 protein. The D gene is left open where the match is weak.

TRBJ2-5,.,TRBV4-1,ASSQVRHSQETQY
TRBJ2-3,.,TRBV28,ASSLIRGTSDTQY
TRBJ2-7,TRBD2,TRBV5-6,ASSFWGRALGEQY
TRBJ2-7,TRBD2,TRBV28,ASSLWGTSPYEQY
TRBJ2-2,.,TRBV5-4,ASSFNQGLNTGELF
TRBJ2-7,.,TRBV10-1,ASSESGRDYEQY
TRBJ2-7,.,TRBV9,ASSVDVGADSYEQY
TRBJ1-2,TRBD1,TRBV5-6,ASSGPTGLTNYGYT
TRBJ2-7,TRBD1,TRBV29-1,STRTGSYEQY
TRBJ2-1,.,TRBV9,ASSVEQGTRNEQF
TRBJ1-4,.,TRBV6-5,ASSYFTSGEKLF
TRBJ2-1,TRBD2,TRBV18,ASSQLHPGYRGGNEQF
TRBJ1-1,.,TRBV21-1,ASSTSLPRGPTEAF
TRBJ2-7,TRBD2,TRBV18,ASSPLTSGTYEQY
TRBJ2-7,TRBD1,TRBV3-1/TRBV3-2,ASSQRDSHYEQY
TRBJ1-4,.,TRBV18,ASSPQTDEKLF
TRBJ1-2,.,TRBV30,AWSPSGEGYT
TRBJ1-6,.,TRBV7-9,ASSFEGSPLH
TRBJ2-7,TRBD2,TRBV19,ASSGTNYEQY
TRBJ2-2,.,TRBV4-3,ASSQRSGANTGELF
TRBJ1-6,TRBD1,TRBV10-3,AATDRAYSPLH
TRBJ2-3,TRBD1,TRBV7-9,ASSRMTGAGGTDTQY
TRBJ2-5,TRBD2,TRBV6-5,ASNIGTSGEETQY
TRBJ2-1,TRBD1,TRBV7-2,ASSSTRGEQF
TRBJ2-5,.,TRBV3-1/TRBV3-2,ASSPGLYQETQY
TRBJ1-5,.,TRBV11-2,ASSIGPSNQPQH
TRBJ2-1,TRBD2,TRBV4-1,ASSQGTSPPYNEQF
TRBJ1-2,.,TRBV24-1,ATSDPATPNYGYT
TRBJ2-7,TRBD1,TRBV6-2/TRBV6-3,ASSIAGQGIYEQY
TRBJ1-1,.,TRBV6-4,ASSDQGLNTEAF
TRBJ1-3,.,TRBV11-3,ASKGGPLSGNTIY
TRBJ1-2,.,TRBV27,ASSFGTSGDYGYT
TRBJ1-1,.,TRBV7-9,ASSFQPGHKNTEAF
TRBJ2-1,TRBD1,TRBV5-1,ASSLAQGNPEQF
TRBJ1-1,.,TRBV11-3,ASSFSASTEAF
TRBJ1-4,.,TRBV9,ASSVEDTGNEKLF
TRBJ1-1,.,TRBV19,ASRIHQGGNTEAF
TRBJ1-6,.,TRBV30,AWSFQGNSPLH
TRBJ2-1,TRBD2,TRBV6-5,ASSYSGTRYNEQF
TRBJ2-1,.,TRBV7-9,ASSLDLVGGGKF
TRBJ2-4,.,TRBV19,ASSIAATDIQY
TRBJ2-7,TRBD2,TRBV12-3/TRBV12-4,ASSFSGGDEQY
TRBJ2-1,.,TRBV2,ASSPTVAQF
TRBJ2-3,TRBD2,TRBV27,ASSPRTSGGTDTQY
TRBJ1-1,.,TRBV5-1,ASSLGEGRMNTEAF
TRBJ2-2,TRBD2,TRBV29-1,SVPGGGGASGELF
TRBJ2-6,TRBD1,TRBV7-8,ASSHPTGSAGANVLT
TRBJ2-7,TRBD1,TRBV29-1,SVEGQGPPDEQY
TRBJ2-1,.,TRBV10-3,AISEEGNEQF